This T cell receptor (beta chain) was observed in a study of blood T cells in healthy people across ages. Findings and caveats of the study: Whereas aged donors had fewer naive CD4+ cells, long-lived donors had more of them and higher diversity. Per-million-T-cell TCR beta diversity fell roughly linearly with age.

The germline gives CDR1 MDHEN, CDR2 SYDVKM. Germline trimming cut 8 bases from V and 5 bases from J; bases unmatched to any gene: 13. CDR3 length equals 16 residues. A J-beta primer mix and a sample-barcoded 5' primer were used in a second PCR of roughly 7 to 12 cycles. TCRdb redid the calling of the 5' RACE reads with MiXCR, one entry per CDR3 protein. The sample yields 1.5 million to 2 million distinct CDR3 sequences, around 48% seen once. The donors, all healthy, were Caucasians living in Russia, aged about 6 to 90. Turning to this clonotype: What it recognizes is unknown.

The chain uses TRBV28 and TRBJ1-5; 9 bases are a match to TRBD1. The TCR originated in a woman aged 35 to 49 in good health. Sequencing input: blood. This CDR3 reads CASVGQGPFFDQPQHF. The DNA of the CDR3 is TGTGCCAGCGTGGGACAGGGCCCTTTTTTTGATCAGCCCCAGCATTTT.